These T cell receptor beta chains were read from a single sample in a study of blood T cell repertoires in COVID-19. The repertoire was sequenced with immunoSEQ multiplex PCR; TCRdb's copy has only in-frame clones and lacks some. Of more than 55,000 clones in the sample, less than 75% were seen once. The sample taken for sequencing was peripheral blood. Receptors were obtained from a woman between 65 and 79 years old with acute or convalescent COVID-19. Each CDR3 is given with its conserved first and last residue. D genes are given only for firm matches. The size field is filled for only some rows; it gives once, few, many or a size class.

TRBJ2-5 TRBV27 TRBD1 . CASSPRQGGETQYF TGTGCCAGCAGTCCCCGACAGGGCGGGGAGACCCAGTACTTC
TRBJ2-6 TRBV5-1 TRBD1 . CASSLAPGRPETGVGANVLTF TGCGCCAGCAGCTTGGCCCCGGGACGCCCTGAGACAGGGGTTGGGGCCAACGTCCTGACTTTC
TRBJ1-2 TRBV19 . . CASSTYRVKLAFNYGYTF TGTGCCAGTAGTACCTACAGGGTGAAGTTGGCTTTTAACTATGGCTACACCTTC
TRBJ2-1 TRBV2 . . CASSEDTRWQFF TGTGCCAGCAGTGAAGACACCAGATGGCAGTTCTTC
TRBJ1-1 TRBV30 . . CAWIKIEVAFF TGTGCCTGGATCAAGATAGAGGTAGCTTTCTTT
TRBJ1-5 TRBV29-1 TRBD1 . CSVATGTGLDQPQHF TGCAGCGTTGCAACTGGGACAGGGCTGGATCAGCCCCAGCATTTT
TRBJ2-7 TRBV6-5 TRBD2 . CASSLQRGDYEQYF TGTGCCAGCAGTCTCCAACGGGGGGACTACGAGCAGTACTTC
TRBJ1-6 TRBV2 . . CATNRDTYSPLHF TGTGCCACAAACCGGGACACCTATTCACCCCTCCACTTT
TRBJ2-1 TRBV5-1 TRBD2 . CASSLGWTSVVNEQFF TGCGCCAGCAGCTTGGGATGGACTAGCGTAGTCAATGAGCAGTTCTTC
TRBJ2-7 TRBV20-1 TRBD2 . CSASTSGRYEQYF TGCAGTGCTAGTACTAGCGGGCGCTACGAGCAGTACTTC
TRBJ2-1 TRBV5-4 . . CASSPPYSGNEQFF TGTGCCAGCAGCCCCCCCTACAGCGGGAATGAGCAGTTCTTC
TRBJ1-3 TRBV11-2 . few CASSFTRSSGNTIYF TGTGCCAGCAGCTTTACCCGGAGCTCTGGAAACACCATATATTTT
TRBJ2-5 TRBV4-2 TRBD2 . CASSQVGGAWETQYF TGTGCCAGCAGCCAAGTCGGGGGGGCTTGGGAGACCCAGTACTTC
TRBJ1-2 TRBV4-2 TRBD1 . CASSQEIGGDRAGYTF TGTGCCAGCAGCCAAGAAATAGGGGGCGATAGGGCTGGCTACACCTTC
TRBJ2-1 TRBV5-4 . once CASSLSVGGVGNEQFF TGTGCCAGCAGCTTGTCTGTCGGCGGGGTAGGGAATGAGCAGTTCTTC
TRBJ1-5 TRBV18 . . CASSPPSVRDQPQHF TGTGCCAGCTCACCACCTAGTGTTAGAGATCAGCCCCAGCATTTT
TRBJ1-1 TRBV5-5 . . CASSPGGGRTEAFF TGTGCCAGCAGCCCCGGTGGGGGGAGGACTGAAGCTTTCTTT
TRBJ2-1 TRBV6-5 TRBD2 . CASSSSPGGYNEQFF TGTGCCAGCAGCTCTTCCCCGGGAGGATACAATGAGCAGTTCTTC
TRBJ2-1 TRBV5-4 . . CASSSARGPYNEQFF TGTGCCAGCAGCTCCGCCAGGGGCCCTTACAATGAGCAGTTCTTC
TRBJ1-2 TRBV30 TRBD1 . CAWSYRGTYGYTF TGTGCCTGGAGTTACAGGGGAACCTATGGCTACACCTTC
TRBJ1-1 TRBV5-1 TRBD1 . CASSSGDRENTEAFF TGCGCCAGCAGCTCGGGGGACAGGGAGAACACTGAAGCTTTCTTT
TRBJ2-3 TRBV5-4 TRBD2 once CASRPGGGYLEDTQYF TGTGCCAGCAGACCCGGGGGGGGATATTTGGAAGATACGCAGTATTTT
TRBJ1-3 TRBV5-6 . . CASSYIGQGNTIYF TGTGCCAGCAGCTATATCGGACAGGGAAACACCATATATTTT
TRBJ1-2 TRBV7-8 . many CASSLDRGDYGYTF TGTGCCAGCAGCTTAGACCGGGGAGACTATGGCTACACCTTC
TRBJ1-2 TRBV21-1 . . CASSKRWPTGGTHGYTF TGTGCCAGCAGCAAACGCTGGCCAACAGGGGGTACTCATGGCTACACCTTC
TRBJ1-4 TRBV2 . . CASSEWGGAGEKLFF TGTGCCAGCAGTGAATGGGGAGGTGCTGGGGAAAAACTGTTTTTT
TRBJ1-4 TRBV2 TRBD1 . CASSEGQVNEKLFF TGTGCCAGCAGCGAGGGACAGGTTAATGAAAAACTGTTTTTT
TRBJ2-1 TRBV13 TRBD1 . CASSRTTKDRVTYNEQFF TGTGCCAGCAGCCGAACGACAAAGGACAGGGTTACCTACAATGAGCAGTTCTTC
TRBJ2-7 TRBV7-9 TRBD1 few CASRPGQGSYEQYF TGTGCCAGCAGACCGGGACAGGGCTCCTACGAGCAGTACTTC
TRBJ1-1 TRBV10-2 . . CASRAREGPTEAFF TGCGCCAGCAGGGCCCGGGAGGGTCCCACTGAAGCTTTCTTT
TRBJ1-1 TRBV25-1 . few CASRPPRSTEAFF TGTGCCAGCAGGCCCCCTCGGAGCACTGAAGCTTTCTTT
TRBJ1-3 TRBV4-1 TRBD1 . CASSLIQGAYISGNTIYF TGCGCCAGCAGCCTCATACAGGGGGCTTATATCTCTGGAAACACCATATATTTT
TRBJ1-3 TRBV5-4 TRBD1 . CASSPGPPRGQGGNTIYF TGTGCCAGCAGCCCCGGGCCCCCAAGGGGGCAGGGTGGAAACACCATATATTTT
TRBJ1-2 TRBV27 . few CASSDYTFYGYTF TGTGCCAGCTCTGACTACACGTTCTATGGCTACACCTTC
TRBJ2-2 TRBV24-1 . . CATSDQSTRGNGELFF TGTGCCACCAGTGACCAGTCAACAAGGGGGAACGGGGAGCTGTTTTTT
TRBJ1-5 TRBV7-9 . . CASSRQDGPQHF TGTGCCAGCAGCCGACAGGATGGGCCCCAGCATTTT
TRBJ1-5 TRBV18 TRBD1 . CASSSDRGVNQPQHF TGTGCCAGCTCGTCAGACAGGGGTGTGAATCAGCCCCAGCATTTT
TRBJ1-1 TRBV5-6 . . CASSPGHTMNTEAFF TGTGCCAGCAGCCCGGGACACACTATGAACACTGAAGCTTTCTTT
TRBJ2-1 TRBV6-1 TRBD2 . CASSEVTFGGGRGDEQFF TGTGCCAGCAGTGAAGTCACCTTTGGGGGGGGGAGAGGCGATGAGCAGTTCTTC
TRBJ2-3 TRBV11-2 . . CASSTPTPVIF TGTGCCAGCAGCACTCCTACCCCCGTCATTTTT
TRBJ2-2 TRBV9 . . CASSPQGGDPGELFF TGTGCCAGCAGCCCTCAAGGGGGGGACCCCGGGGAGCTGTTTTTT
TRBJ2-3 TRBV9 . . CASSVESSTDTQYF TGTGCCAGCAGCGTAGAATCCTCTACAGATACGCAGTATTTT
TRBJ2-7 TRBV30 TRBD2 . CATSSQLAGEQYF TGTGCCACCTCCTCTCAGCTAGCGGGTGAGCAGTACTTC
TRBJ2-3 TRBV3-1/TRBV3-2 . . CASSQRGGVVGNTQYF TGTGCCAGCAGCCAGAGGGGGGGGGTGGTTGGAAATACGCAGTATTTT
TRBJ1-5 TRBV19 . . CASTRRGAGGNQPQHF TGTGCCAGTACAAGGCGGGGGGCAGGGGGCAATCAGCCCCAGCATTTT
TRBJ2-4 TRBV27 . . CASTQVSGGTKNIQYF TGTGCCAGCACCCAAGTGTCCGGCGGGACCAAAAACATTCAGTACTTC
TRBJ2-5 TRBV18 . . CATHNDRGLETQYF TGTGCCACCCACAACGACCGAGGGTTGGAGACCCAGTACTTC
TRBJ2-7 TRBV6-5 TRBD1 . CASSSSGTGDYEQYF TGTGCCAGCAGTTCCTCCGGGACAGGGGACTACGAGCAGTACTTC
TRBJ2-2 TRBV5-1 . . CASSSGVGTGELFF TGCGCCAGCAGCTCCGGGGTTGGCACCGGGGAGCTGTTTTTT